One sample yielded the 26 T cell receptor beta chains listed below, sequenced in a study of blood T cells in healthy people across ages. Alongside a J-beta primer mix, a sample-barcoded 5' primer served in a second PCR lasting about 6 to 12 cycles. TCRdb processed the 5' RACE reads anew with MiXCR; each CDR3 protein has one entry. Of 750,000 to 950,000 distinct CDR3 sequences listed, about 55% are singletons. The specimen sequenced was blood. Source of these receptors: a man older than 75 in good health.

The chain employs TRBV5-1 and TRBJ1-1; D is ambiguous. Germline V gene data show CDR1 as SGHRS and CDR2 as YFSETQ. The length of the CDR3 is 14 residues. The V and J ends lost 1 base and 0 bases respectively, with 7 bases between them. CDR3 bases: TGCGCCAGCAGCTTGCCGGATTTGAACACTGAAGCTTTCTTT. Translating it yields CASSLPDLNTEAFF.

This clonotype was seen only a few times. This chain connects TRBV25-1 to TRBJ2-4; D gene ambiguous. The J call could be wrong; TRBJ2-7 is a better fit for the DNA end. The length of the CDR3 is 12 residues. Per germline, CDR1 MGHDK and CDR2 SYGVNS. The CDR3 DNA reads TGTGCCAGCAGTGAATTTGGTCACGAGCAGTACTTC. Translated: CASSEFGHEQYF.

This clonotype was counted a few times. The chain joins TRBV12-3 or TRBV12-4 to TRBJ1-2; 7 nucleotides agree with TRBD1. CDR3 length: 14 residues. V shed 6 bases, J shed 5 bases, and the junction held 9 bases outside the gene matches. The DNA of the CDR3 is TGTGCCAGCAGGTCCCGACAGGGTGGGTATGGCTACACCTTC. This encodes CASRSRQGGYGYTF.

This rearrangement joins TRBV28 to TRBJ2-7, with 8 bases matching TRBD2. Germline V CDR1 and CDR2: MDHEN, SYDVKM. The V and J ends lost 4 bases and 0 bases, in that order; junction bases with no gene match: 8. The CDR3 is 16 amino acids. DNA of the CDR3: TGTGCCAGCAGTTGGGTGACGGGAGGGGGCTCCTACGAGCAGTACTTC. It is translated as CASSWVTGGGSYEQYF.

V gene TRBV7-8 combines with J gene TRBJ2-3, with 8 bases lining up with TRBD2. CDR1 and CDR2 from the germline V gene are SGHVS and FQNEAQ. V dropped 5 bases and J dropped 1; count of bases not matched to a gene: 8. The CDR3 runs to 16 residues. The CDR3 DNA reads TGTGCCAGCAGCCAGGCAGCGGGAGCCGGCACAGATACGCAGTATTTT. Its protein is CASSQAAGAGTDTQYF.

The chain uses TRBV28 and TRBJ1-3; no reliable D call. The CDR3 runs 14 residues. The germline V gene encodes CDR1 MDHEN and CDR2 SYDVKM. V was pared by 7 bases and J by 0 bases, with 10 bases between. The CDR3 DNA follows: TGTGCCAGCAAAGTGGGGAGCTCTGGAAACACCATATATTTT. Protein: CASKVGSSGNTIYF.

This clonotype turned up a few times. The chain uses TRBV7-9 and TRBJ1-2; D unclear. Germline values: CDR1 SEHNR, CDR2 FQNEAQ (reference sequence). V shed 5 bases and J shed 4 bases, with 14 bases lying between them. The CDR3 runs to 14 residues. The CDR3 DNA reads TGTGCCAGCAGCGCCGACCTGGTCGGCTATGGCTACACCTTC. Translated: CASSADLVGYGYTF. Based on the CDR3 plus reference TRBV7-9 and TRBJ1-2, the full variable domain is DTGVSQNPRHKITKRGQNVTFRCDPISEHNRLYWYRQTLGQGPEFLTYFQNEAQLEKSRLLSDRFSAERPKGSFSTLEIQRTEQGDSAMYLCASSADLVGYGYTFGSGTRLTVV.

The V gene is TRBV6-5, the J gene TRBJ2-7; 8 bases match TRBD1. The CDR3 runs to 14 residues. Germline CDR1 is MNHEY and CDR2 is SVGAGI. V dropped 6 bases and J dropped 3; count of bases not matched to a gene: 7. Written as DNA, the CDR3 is TGTGCCAGCAGGGACACAGGGGGGAGCTACGAGCAGTACTTC. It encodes CASRDTGGSYEQYF.

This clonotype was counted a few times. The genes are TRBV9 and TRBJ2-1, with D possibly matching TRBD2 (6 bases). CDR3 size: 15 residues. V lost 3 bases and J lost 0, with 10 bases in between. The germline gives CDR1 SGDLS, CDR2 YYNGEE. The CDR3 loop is CASSAGLNSYNEQFF. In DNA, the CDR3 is TGTGCCAGCAGCGCGGGACTGAACTCCTACAATGAGCAGTTCTTC.

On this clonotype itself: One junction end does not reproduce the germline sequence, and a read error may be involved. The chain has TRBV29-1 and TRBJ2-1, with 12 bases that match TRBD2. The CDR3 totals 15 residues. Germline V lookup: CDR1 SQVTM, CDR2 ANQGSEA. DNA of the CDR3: TGCAGCGTTCCCCGGACTAGCGGGACCTATAATGAGCAGTTCTTC. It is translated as CSVPRTSGTYNEQFF.

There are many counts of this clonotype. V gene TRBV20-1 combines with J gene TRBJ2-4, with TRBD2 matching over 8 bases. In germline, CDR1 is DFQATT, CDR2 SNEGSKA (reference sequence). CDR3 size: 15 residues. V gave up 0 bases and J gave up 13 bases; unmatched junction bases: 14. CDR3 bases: TGCAGTGCTAGAGAAACCGGGGGATTCGGGAGGGAGCAGTACTTC. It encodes CSARETGGFGREQYF.

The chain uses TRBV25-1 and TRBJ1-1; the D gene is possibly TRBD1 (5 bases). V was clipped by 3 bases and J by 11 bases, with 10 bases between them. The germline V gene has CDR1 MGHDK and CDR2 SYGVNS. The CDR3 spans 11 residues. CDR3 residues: CASSDRVGAFF. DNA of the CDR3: TGTGCCAGCAGTGACAGGGTTGGGGCTTTCTTT.

The CDR3 loop is CATSDSRTGAGYTF. CDR3 DNA: TGTGCCACCAGTGATTCTCGGACAGGGGCTGGCTACACCTTC. The V and J genes are TRBV24-1 and TRBJ1-2; 9 bases agree with TRBD1. Unmatched junction bases numbered 4, after V lost 2 bases and J lost 7 bases. CDR3 length: 14 residues. Germline-derived CDR1 and CDR2 are KGHDR and SFDVKD.

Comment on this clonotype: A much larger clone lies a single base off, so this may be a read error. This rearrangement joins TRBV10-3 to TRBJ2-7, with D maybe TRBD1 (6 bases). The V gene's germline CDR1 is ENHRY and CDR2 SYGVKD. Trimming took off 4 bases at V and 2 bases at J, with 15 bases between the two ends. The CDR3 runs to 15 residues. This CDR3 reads CAISVYRDTPYEQYF. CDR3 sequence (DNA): TGTGCCATCAGTGTGTATAGGGACACTCCCTACGAGCAGTACTTC.

CDR3 DNA sequence: TGTGCCACCAGTTCCCCGGACCTTGACAGATGCGCGTATTTT. This encodes CATSSPDLDRCAYF. The V gene is TRBV24-1, the J gene TRBJ2-3, with TRBD1 as a possible D gene (5 bases). Trimming pared 6 bases from V and 14 bases from J, leaving 23 bases between. The length of the CDR3 is 14 residues. CDR1 is KGHDR, CDR2 SFDVKD, per germline.

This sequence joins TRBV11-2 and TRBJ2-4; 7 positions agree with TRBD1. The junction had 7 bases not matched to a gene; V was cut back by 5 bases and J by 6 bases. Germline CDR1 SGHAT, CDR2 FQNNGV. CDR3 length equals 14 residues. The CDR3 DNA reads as TGTGCCAGCAGCCCGCGACAGGGAATAAACATTCAGTACTTC. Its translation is CASSPRQGINIQYF.

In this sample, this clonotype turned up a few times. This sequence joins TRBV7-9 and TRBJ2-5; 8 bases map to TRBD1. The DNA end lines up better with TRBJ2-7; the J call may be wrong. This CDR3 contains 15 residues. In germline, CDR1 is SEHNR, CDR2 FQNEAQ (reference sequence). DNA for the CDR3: TGTGCCAGCAGCCTCACAGCAGGGGGCACCGACGAGCAGTACTTC. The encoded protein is CASSLTAGGTDEQYF.

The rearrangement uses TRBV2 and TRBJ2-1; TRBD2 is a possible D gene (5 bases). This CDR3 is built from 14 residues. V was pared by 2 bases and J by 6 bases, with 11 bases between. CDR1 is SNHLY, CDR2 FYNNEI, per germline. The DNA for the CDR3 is TGTGCCAGCAGTGAAAGCGGCCCAAGCAATGAGCAGTTCTTC. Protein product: CASSESGPSNEQFF.

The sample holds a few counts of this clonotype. This CDR3 is CSGLSPSGNTDTQYF. For the CDR3, the DNA is TGCAGTGGACTAAGCCCTTCCGGGAACACAGATACGCAGTATTTT. The genes are TRBV20-1 and TRBJ2-3, with D perhaps matching TRBD2 (5 bases). The germline gives CDR1 DFQATT, CDR2 SNEGSKA (reference sequence). Trimming left V 7 bases short and J 2 bases short, with 19 bases between. This CDR3 has 15 residues.

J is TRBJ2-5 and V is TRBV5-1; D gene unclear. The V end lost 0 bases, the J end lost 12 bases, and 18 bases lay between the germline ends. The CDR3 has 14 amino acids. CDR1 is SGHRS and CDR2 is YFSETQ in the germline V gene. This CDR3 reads CASSLGGVGDREYF. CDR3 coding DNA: TGCGCCAGCAGCTTGGGTGGGGTCGGCGACCGAGAGTACTTC. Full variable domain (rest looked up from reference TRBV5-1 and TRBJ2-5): KAGVTQTPRYLIKTRGQQVTLSCSPISGHRSVSWYQQTPGQGLQFLFEYFSETQRNKGNFPGRFSGRQFSNSRSEMNVSTLELGDSALYLCASSLGGVGDREYFGPGTRLLVL.

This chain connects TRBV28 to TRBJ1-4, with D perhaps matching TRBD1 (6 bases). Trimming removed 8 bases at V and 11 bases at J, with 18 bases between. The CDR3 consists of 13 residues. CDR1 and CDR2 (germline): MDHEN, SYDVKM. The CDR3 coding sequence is TGTGCCAGCGCGCCGGGACACCGGCTGAAACTGTTTTTT. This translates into CASAPGHRLKLFF.

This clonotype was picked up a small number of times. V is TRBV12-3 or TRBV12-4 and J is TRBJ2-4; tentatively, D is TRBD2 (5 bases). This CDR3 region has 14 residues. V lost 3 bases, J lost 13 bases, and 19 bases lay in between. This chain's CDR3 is CASSLAGGFREQYF. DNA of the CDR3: TGTGCCAGCAGTTTGGCGGGCGGTTTTAGAGAGCAGTACTTC.

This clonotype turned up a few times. CDR3 sequence: CASRVTGTIAGELFF. CDR3 nucleotide sequence: TGTGCCAGCCGGGTTACCGGGACGATAGCCGGGGAGCTGTTTTTT. The J gene is TRBJ2-2, the V gene TRBV12-3 or TRBV12-4; D is perhaps TRBD1 or TRBD2 (5 bases each). Trimming removed 8 bases at V and 6 bases at J, with 19 bases between. The CDR3 contains 15 residues.

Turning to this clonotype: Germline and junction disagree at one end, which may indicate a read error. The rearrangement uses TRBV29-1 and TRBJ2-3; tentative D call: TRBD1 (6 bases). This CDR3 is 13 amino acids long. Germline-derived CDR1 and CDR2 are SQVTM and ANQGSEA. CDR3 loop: CSVDGGHTDTQYF. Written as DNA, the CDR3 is TGCAGCGTTGATGGGGGCCACACAGACACGCAGTATTTT.

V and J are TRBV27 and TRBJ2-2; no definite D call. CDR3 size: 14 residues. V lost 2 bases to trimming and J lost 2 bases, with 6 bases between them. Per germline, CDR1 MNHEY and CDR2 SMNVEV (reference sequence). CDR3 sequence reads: CASSLVSNTGELFF. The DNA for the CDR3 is TGTGCCAGCAGTTTAGTTAGCAACACCGGGGAGCTGTTTTTT.

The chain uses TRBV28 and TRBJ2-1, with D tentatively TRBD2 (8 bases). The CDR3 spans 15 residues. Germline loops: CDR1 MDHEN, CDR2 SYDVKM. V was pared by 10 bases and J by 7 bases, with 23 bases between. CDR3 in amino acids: CATEGARLASNEQFF. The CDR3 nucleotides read TGTGCCACCGAGGGGGCGCGACTAGCGAGTAATGAGCAGTTCTTC. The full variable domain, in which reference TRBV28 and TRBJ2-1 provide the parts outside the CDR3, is DVKVTQSSRYLVKRTGEKVFLECVQDMDHENMFWYRQDPGLGLRLIYFSYDVKMKEKGDIPEGYSVSREKKERFSLILESASTNQTSMYLCATEGARLASNEQFFGPGTRLTVL.